This passage covers 31 T cell receptor beta chains from one sample sequenced in a study of blood T cell repertoires in COVID-19. Measured with immunoSEQ multiplex PCR; TCRdb has only the in-frame clones, and not every one. Altogether over 70,000 clones are present, about 90% being singletons, with the ten largest covering 11%. Specimen: peripheral blood. These receptors were collected from an elderly man with acute or convalescent COVID-19.

J is TRBJ1-6 and V is TRBV6-2 or TRBV6-3, with a possible D match to TRBD1 (6 bases). The CDR3 has 18 amino acids. Germline V gene data show CDR1 as MNHEY and CDR2 as SVGEGT. The V and J ends lost 2 bases and 5 bases respectively, with 19 bases between them. The CDR3 coding sequence is TGTGCCAGCAGTTACCCCTCCCTGAAGGGGGTGGATAATTCACCCCTCCACTTT. As protein: CASSYPSLKGVDNSPLHF.

The rearrangement links TRBV5-1 to TRBJ1-4; 7 bases align to TRBD1. V lost 3 bases and J lost 5; bases outside the gene matches: 4. The CDR3 is 14 amino acids. The V gene's germline CDR1 is SGHRS and CDR2 YFSETQ. The CDR3 nucleotides read TGCGCCAGCAGCTGGGACAGAGAGAATGAAAAACTGTTTTTT. It yields the protein CASSWDRENEKLFF. Looking up the rest from reference TRBV5-1 and TRBJ1-4 gives the full variable domain: KAGVTQTPRYLIKTRGQQVTLSCSPISGHRSVSWYQQTPGQGLQFLFEYFSETQRNKGNFPGRFSGRQFSNSRSEMNVSTLELGDSALYLCASSWDRENEKLFFGSGTQLSVL.

This clone was observed a few times. This sequence joins TRBV19 and TRBJ1-2, with TRBD1 matching over 9 bases. V lost 3 bases, J lost 5 bases, and 7 bases stayed unmatched. The CDR3 is 15 amino acids. Germline V gives CDR1 LNHDA, CDR2 SQIVND (reference sequence). Written as DNA, the CDR3 is TGTGCCAGTAGTATTCGTTTACAGGGGGCGTATGGCTACACCTTC. This gives the protein CASSIRLQGAYGYTF.

The V and J genes are TRBV5-6 and TRBJ2-5; 10 positions agree with TRBD2. Looked up from germline, CDR1 is SGHDT and CDR2 is YYEEEE. The CDR3 is 16 amino acids. J was trimmed by 4 bases and V by 4 bases; bases with no gene match: 10. The chain's CDR3 is CASSGLAGAPGETQYF. The CDR3 DNA follows: TGTGCCAGCAGCGGGCTAGCGGGGGCCCCGGGAGAGACCCAGTACTTC.

The chain is built from TRBV19 and TRBJ1-1; 7 bases match TRBD1. The CDR3 extends over 12 amino acids. Germline V CDR1 and CDR2: LNHDA, SQIVND (reference sequence). The chain's CDR3 is CATTGLDTEAFF. For the CDR3, the DNA is TGTGCGACGACAGGGCTGGACACTGAAGCTTTCTTT. Full variable domain (rest looked up from reference TRBV19 and TRBJ1-1): DGGITQSPKYLFRKEGQNVTLSCEQNLNHDAMYWYRQDPGQGLRLIYYSQIVNDFQKGDIAEGYSVSREKKESFPLTVTSAQKNPTAFYLCATTGLDTEAFFGQGTRLTVV.

The chain carries TRBV16 and TRBJ1-5; D unresolved. Germline CDR1 and CDR2: KGHSY and FQNENV. The CDR3 totals 14 residues. With 1 base removed from V and 2 bases from J, the gap between germline ends came to 6 bases. The CDR3 loop reads CASSQLSGNQPQHF. Written as DNA, the CDR3 is TGTGCCAGCAGCCAATTATCGGGCAATCAGCCCCAGCATTTT.

The chain recombines TRBV24-1 with TRBJ2-1, with D possibly matching TRBD1 (6 bases). The length of the CDR3 is 11 residues. The germline V gene has CDR1 KGHDR and CDR2 SFDVKD. CDR3 protein: CERTADNEQFF. The DNA of the CDR3 is TGTGAGAGGACAGCGGACAATGAGCAGTTCTTC.

The chain employs TRBV5-6 and TRBJ1-1; D not certain. V shed 3 bases and J shed 1 base, with 10 bases lying between them. Looked up from germline, CDR1 is SGHDT and CDR2 is YYEEEE. The CDR3 is 14 amino acids. CDR3 sequence (DNA): TGTGCCAGCAGCTGGCTCGGAGGGAACACTGAAGCTTTCTTT. This codes for CASSWLGGNTEAFF. Using reference TRBV5-6 and TRBJ1-1 for the parts outside the CDR3, the full variable domain is DAGVTQSPTHLIKTRGQQVTLRCSPKSGHDTVSWYQQALGQGPQFIFQYYEEEERQRGNFPDRFSGHQFPNYSSELNVNALLLGDSALYLCASSWLGGNTEAFFGQGTRLTVV.

V usage is TRBV27 and J usage is TRBJ1-1; possible D gene TRBD1, 6 bases. Trimming removed 4 bases from V and 1 base from J, with 10 bases in between. There are 14 residues in the CDR3. Germline assignment: CDR1 MNHEY and CDR2 SMNVEV (reference sequence). CDR3 loop: CASSWGGQNTEAFF. The CDR3 nucleotides read TGTGCCAGCAGTTGGGGGGGACAGAACACTGAAGCTTTCTTT.

The chain uses TRBV19 and TRBJ1-5; D gene ambiguous. V gave up 8 bases and J gave up 1 base, with 15 bases separating them. Looked up from germline, CDR1 is LNHDA and CDR2 is SQIVND (reference sequence). The CDR3 covers 15 residues. CDR3 sequence (DNA): TGTGCCAGTTCGCTGGAGTGGTGGAGCAATCAGCCCCAGCATTTT. Translating it yields CASSLEWWSNQPQHF.

The table lists this clone with a count of one. The V and J genes are TRBV14 and TRBJ1-3; D is perhaps TRBD1 (5 bases). The ends were cut back, 5 bases at V and 3 bases at J, with 14 bases in the middle. CDR1 is SGHDN and CDR2 is FVKESK in the germline V gene. The CDR3 sequence is 15 residues long. CDR3 sequence: CASSVMQGRGNTIYF. The CDR3 nucleotides are TGTGCCAGCAGCGTTATGCAGGGTCGTGGAAACACCATATATTTT.

This chain connects TRBV27 to TRBJ1-1; weak D call: TRBD1 (6 bases). V lost 2 bases, J lost 3 bases, and 10 bases lay in between. The CDR3 loop spans 14 amino acids. Per germline, CDR1 MNHEY and CDR2 SMNVEV (reference sequence). This CDR3 reads CASSLVRGYTEAFF. The CDR3 DNA reads TGTGCCAGCAGTTTAGTCAGGGGATACACTGAAGCTTTCTTT.

This chain connects TRBV12-2 to TRBJ2-5; the table assigns TRBD1, which was not confirmed against the DNA. TRBV12-2 corresponds to a pseudogene. The CDR3 is made up of 17 amino acids. CDR3 amino acids: CASRLVRTGGVQETQYF. In DNA, the CDR3 is TGTGCAAGTCGCTTAGTGCGGACAGGGGGAGTCCAAGAGACCCAGTACTTC.

The chain joins TRBV5-1 to TRBJ2-1, with 12 nucleotides matching TRBD2. The J segment lost 9 bases and the V segment lost 0 bases, leaving 7 bases of the junction unmatched. Germline assignment: CDR1 SGHRS and CDR2 YFSETQ. This CDR3 spans 16 amino acids. The CDR3 DNA reads TGCGCCAGCAGCTTGGGGACTAGCGGGGAGCAGGGTGAGCAGTTCTTC. The encoded protein is CASSLGTSGEQGEQFF.

This clone was counted only a few times. The V call is TRBV10-3, the J call TRBJ2-7, with a tentative D call TRBD1 (6 bases). The V end lost 7 bases, the J end lost 4 bases, and 20 bases lay between the germline ends. This CDR3 is built from 15 residues. Germline lookup yields CDR1 ENHRY and CDR2 SYGVKD. CDR3 bases: TGTGCCATCACCGAAAACAGGGAAAAATATTACGAGCAGTACTTC. Residues: CAITENREKYYEQYF.

The chain employs TRBV27 and TRBJ2-7; 13 bases match TRBD2. Germline-derived CDR1 and CDR2 are MNHEY and SMNVEV (reference sequence). The CDR3 sequence is 15 residues long. The junction had 3 bases not matched to a gene; V was cut back by 5 bases and J by 2 bases. The CDR3: CASSAGTSGTYEQYF. The CDR3 DNA is TGTGCCAGCAGTGCCGGGACTAGCGGGACCTACGAGCAGTACTTC.

The CDR3 region has the DNA TGCGCCAGCTCCACTATGGGGGACAGCGGGAATGAGCAGTTCTTC. Translated: CASSTMGDSGNEQFF. V and J are TRBV5-1 and TRBJ2-1, with D maybe TRBD1 (7 bases). V was shortened by 7 bases and J by 7 bases, with 21 bases between the two germline ends. This CDR3 has 15 amino acids. The germline V gene encodes CDR1 SGHRS and CDR2 YFSETQ.

V gene TRBV6-5 combines with J gene TRBJ1-5; weak D call: TRBD1 (6 bases). The CDR3 extends over 14 amino acids. Trimming took off 8 bases at V and 4 bases at J, with 15 bases between the two ends. CDR1 is MNHEY and CDR2 is SVGAGI in the germline V gene. The chain's CDR3 is CASRGQSGNQPQHF. CDR3 coding DNA: TGTGCCAGCCGCGGACAGTCAGGGAATCAGCCCCAGCATTTT.

This clone was counted a single time. V is TRBV27 and J is TRBJ2-1; 12 nucleotides align to TRBD2. Germline lookup yields CDR1 MNHEY and CDR2 SMNVEV (reference sequence). The CDR3 has 15 amino acids. Trimming cost V 5 bases and J 7 bases; bases outside gene matches: 6. The CDR3: CASSTLAGGWNEQFF. In DNA, the CDR3 is TGTGCCAGCAGTACACTAGCGGGAGGTTGGAATGAGCAGTTCTTC.

The gene calls are TRBV7-2 and TRBJ1-5; unclear D gene. This CDR3 region has 14 residues. Between the trimmed V and J ends, which lost 6 bases and 3 bases, there was a span of 12 bases. Germline V gene sequence: CDR1 SGHTA, CDR2 FQGNSA. CDR3: CASSPDTSNQPQHF. Here the CDR3 DNA reads TGTGCCAGCAGTCCAGACACCTCCAATCAGCCCCAGCATTTT.

J is TRBJ2-7 and V is TRBV7-9, with D unclear. This CDR3 is built from 15 residues. The V gene's germline CDR1 is SEHNR and CDR2 FQNEAQ (reference sequence). Trimming shortened V by 4 bases and J by 0 bases, and 13 bases separated the two germline ends. CDR3 bases: TGTGCCAGCAGCTCCTACCTATTGAGCTCCTACGAGCAGTACTTC. Its translation: CASSSYLLSSYEQYF.

The chain carries TRBV7-9 and TRBJ2-7; D gene ambiguous. The V end lost 5 bases, the J end lost 0 bases, and 5 bases lay between the germline ends. The germline V gene has CDR1 SEHNR and CDR2 FQNEAQ (reference sequence). This CDR3 has 12 residues. This CDR3 reads CASSPNSYEQYF. The CDR3 region has the DNA TGTGCCAGCAGCCCCAACTCCTACGAGCAGTACTTC. Complete variable domain (other parts from reference TRBV7-9 and TRBJ2-7): DTGVSQNPRHKITKRGQNVTFRCDPISEHNRLYWYRQTLGQGPEFLTYFQNEAQLEKSRLLSDRFSAERPKGSFSTLEIQRTEQGDSAMYLCASSPNSYEQYFGPGTRLTVT.

The chain employs TRBV4-1 and TRBJ2-2; D is perhaps TRBD2 (6 bases). CDR1 is MGHRA, CDR2 YSYEKL, per germline. Trimming left V 4 bases short and J 2 bases short, with 14 bases between. CDR3 length: 16 amino acids. CDR3 loop: CASSPFRELNTGELFF. The CDR3 bases are TGCGCCAGCAGCCCCTTTCGGGAGTTAAACACCGGGGAGCTGTTTTTT.

V gene TRBV7-2 combines with J gene TRBJ2-7; perhaps TRBD1 as D (6 bases). The CDR3 spans 14 residues. Trimming took 4 bases from V and 1 from J, leaving 11 bases between them. Germline CDR1 SGHTA, CDR2 FQGNSA. CDR3 DNA: TGTGCCAGCAGCTCGAACAGGGTTTCCTACGAGCAGTACTTC. Its protein is CASSSNRVSYEQYF.

V usage is TRBV19 and J usage is TRBJ1-1, with D possibly being TRBD1 (6 bases). V lost 7 bases to trimming and J lost 3 bases, with 15 bases between them. The CDR3 is 14 residues long. Germline CDR1 LNHDA, CDR2 SQIVND (reference sequence). Here the CDR3 DNA reads TGTGCCAGTACCACACGCGGGGGGCACACTGAAGCTTTCTTT. Protein: CASTTRGGHTEAFF.

This clone was counted once. This chain joins TRBV5-4 and TRBJ2-2; 8 bases agree with TRBD2. V shed 1 base and J 6 bases; nucleotides not matched to a gene: 8. The CDR3 spans 16 residues. Germline CDR1 and CDR2: SGHNT and YYREEE (reference sequence). The chain's CDR3 is CASSLRAGAGAGELFF. CDR3 in DNA: TGTGCCAGCAGCTTGAGAGCGGGAGCAGGAGCCGGGGAGCTGTTTTTT.

The chain recombines TRBV12-3 or TRBV12-4 with TRBJ2-1, with D perhaps TRBD2 (6 bases). V was cut by 11 bases and J by 7 bases, with 18 bases left in between. The CDR3 consists of 13 residues. The CDR3 sequence is CASEMAGPNEQFF. The CDR3 nucleotides read TGTGCCTCTGAAATGGCGGGGCCAAATGAGCAGTTCTTC.

This clone was detected a few times. This sequence joins TRBV12-3 or TRBV12-4 and TRBJ2-1; tentative D call: TRBD1 (5 bases). This CDR3 comprises 12 residues. Trimming took 6 bases from V and 10 from J, leaving 13 bases between them. In DNA form, the CDR3 reads TGTGCCAGCAGGAAACCCTCAGGGGAGCAGTTCTTC. Amino acid sequence: CASRKPSGEQFF.

The table lists this clone with a count of one. The chain employs TRBV4-2 and TRBJ2-7; D uncertain. CDR3 length: 11 residues. CDR1 and CDR2 from the germline V gene are LGHNA and YNFKEQ. Trimming stripped 3 bases from V and 6 bases from J, with 6 bases between. The CDR3 loop reads CASSQAREQYF. DNA of the CDR3: TGTGCCAGCAGCCAGGCTCGCGAGCAGTACTTC.

CDR3 sequence: CASEGQGFSEAFF. DNA for the CDR3: TGTGCCAGTGAGGGACAGGGGTTTTCTGAAGCTTTCTTT. J is TRBJ1-1 and V is TRBV19; TRBD1 matches 10 bases. From germline, CDR1 is LNHDA and CDR2 SQIVND (reference sequence). V dropped 8 bases and J dropped 6; count of bases not matched to a gene: 6. The CDR3 spans 13 residues.

The chain recombines TRBV18 with TRBJ2-1; D is uncertain. Germline lookup yields CDR1 KGHSH and CDR2 LQKENI. The CDR3 covers 13 residues. The germline V and J ends were trimmed by 2 bases and 5 bases, with 7 bases remaining between them. The CDR3 is CASSPGLHNEQFF. The DNA of the CDR3 is TGTGCCAGCTCACCAGGGCTTCACAATGAGCAGTTCTTC.